Detailed here is one T cell receptor (beta chain). This specimen belongs to a study of blood T cells in healthy people across ages. Study as a whole: About one barcoded beta molecule per two T cells was the capture yield of template switching.

All donors came from Russia, were Caucasian and healthy, and spanned ages roughly 6 to 100. PBMCs numbering at least 7 million were isolated per sample. Combining a sample-barcoded 5' primer with a J-beta primer mix, a second PCR ran for roughly 6 to 12 cycles. Per-sample output comprised a minimum of 3 million paired-end reads containing CDR3. In TCRdb, the 5' RACE reads were re-called with MiXCR into one record per CDR3 protein. The table records 700,000 or so distinct CDR3 sequences, around a fifth of them present only once. Per germline, CDR1 DFQATT and CDR2 SNEGSKA (reference sequence). V dropped 5 bases and J dropped 4 bases, with 14 bases sitting between them. The CDR3 spans 14 residues.

The V call is TRBV20-1, the J call TRBJ2-2, with D perhaps TRBD1 or TRBD2 (5 bases each). Material for sequencing was blood. This TCR was sampled from a man in his sixties or seventies in good health. In DNA form, the CDR3 reads TGCAGTGCTTCCGGGGACCTGGGCACCGGGGAGCTGTTTTTT. Its translation: CSASGDLGTGELFF.